The present TCR beta chain was sequenced within a study of shared clonotypes between healthy human individuals. Per the germline V gene, CDR1 is GTSNPN and CDR2 is SVGIG (reference sequence). Between the trimmed V and J ends, which lost 0 bases and 3 bases, there was a span of 9 bases. The CDR3 has 13 amino acids. Cells designated naive CD8 were CD45RO-negative and were positively selected for CCR7, with terminally differentiated effector memory CD45RA+ cells excluded. Only Caucasian adults living in Nashville, Tennessee made up the donor group. The table came from immunoSEQ multiplex PCR; TCRdb's copy has only in-frame clones and leaves some out. The sample lists hundreds of thousands of clones, 90% to 95% seen once, with around 24% in the top ten.

The receptor was derived from a young man in good health. Sequenced material: naive CD8+ T cells sorted from blood. V usage is TRBV30 and J usage is TRBJ2-7; D unclear. This chain's CDR3 is CAWSVGAVYEQYF. CDR3 nucleotide sequence: TGTGCCTGGAGTGTAGGTGCGGTCTACGAGCAGTACTTC. Complete variable domain (other parts from reference TRBV30 and TRBJ2-7): SQTIHQWPATLVQPVGSPLSLECTVEGTSNPNLYWYRQAAGRGLQLLFYSVGIGQISSEVPQNLSASRPQDRQFILSSKKLLLSDSGFYLCAWSVGAVYEQYFGPGTRLTVT.